This T cell receptor (beta chain) was recorded in a study of technical replicates of blood from a few donors. CDR1 and CDR2 (germline): LNHDA, SQIVND (reference sequence). The ends were cut back, 3 bases at V and 1 base at J, with 9 bases in the middle. The CDR3 sequence is 15 residues long. Data came from immunoSEQ multiplex PCR; TCRdb stores just in-frame clones and leaves some out. The sample has 85,000 to 95,000 clones; 90% to 97% are singletons. Sequencing was carried out using T cells isolated from PBMCs. The source is a human donor in good health. The chain joins TRBV19 to TRBJ2-2; D is perhaps TRBD2 (5 bases). In DNA form, the CDR3 reads TGTGCCAGTAGTATTCAGCGGAAGAACACCGGGGAGCTGTTTTTT. It translates to CASSIQRKNTGELFF.